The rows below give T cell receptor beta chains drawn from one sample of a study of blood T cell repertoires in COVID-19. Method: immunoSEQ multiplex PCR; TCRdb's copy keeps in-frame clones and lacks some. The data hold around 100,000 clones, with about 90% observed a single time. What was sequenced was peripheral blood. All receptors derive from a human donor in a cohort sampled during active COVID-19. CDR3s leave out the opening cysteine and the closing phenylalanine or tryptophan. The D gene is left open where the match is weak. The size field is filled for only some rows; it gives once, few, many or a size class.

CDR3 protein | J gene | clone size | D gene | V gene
ASSSLLKRGKWETQY | TRBJ2-5 | NA | TRBD2 | TRBV13
ASSSSGNRNEQF | TRBJ2-1 | few | NA | TRBV11-2
ASSLDPPLAGGGQETQY | TRBJ2-5 | NA | TRBD2 | TRBV5-4
ATSRERAGVYEQF | TRBJ2-1 | NA | NA | TRBV15
ASSRGQNTGELF | TRBJ2-2 | once | NA | TRBV4-2
ASSQGQGLYEQY | TRBJ2-7 | NA | TRBD1 | TRBV19
ASSYTHRNNEQF | TRBJ2-1 | NA | NA | TRBV3-1/TRBV3-2
ASSSLLRGGTGELF | TRBJ2-2 | NA | TRBD2 | TRBV11-2
ASSRRRLVAGERFF | TRBJ2-1 | NA | TRBD2 | TRBV28
SVENRRETQY | TRBJ2-5 | NA | NA | TRBV29-1
ASSQDAGRLDQPQH | TRBJ1-5 | NA | NA | TRBV4-2
ASSSSRGSALHEQF | TRBJ2-1 | once | NA | TRBV2
ASSFTTGGADGYT | TRBJ1-2 | NA | TRBD1 | TRBV5-6
AISESGQSYEQY | TRBJ2-7 | NA | NA | TRBV10-3
ASSSGQGATEAF | TRBJ1-1 | NA | TRBD1 | TRBV6-5
ASSPQVAGYNEQF | TRBJ2-1 | NA | NA | TRBV4-1
ASRRTELNTEAF | TRBJ1-1 | NA | NA | TRBV2
ASSPQMGPTEAF | TRBJ1-1 | NA | NA | TRBV28
ASIWDRVSYEQY | TRBJ2-7 | once | TRBD1 | TRBV2
ASNGFGGAYNEQF | TRBJ2-1 | NA | TRBD2 | TRBV28
ASSWTGRETQY | TRBJ2-5 | NA | TRBD1 | TRBV4-1
ASSEQGAEEKLF | TRBJ1-4 | NA | NA | TRBV25-1
ASRGNFHRAF | TRBJ1-1 | NA | NA | TRBV12-3/TRBV12-4
ASSEVGRTEAF | TRBJ1-1 | NA | NA | TRBV2
ASSFGAHSDPKETQY | TRBJ2-5 | NA | NA | TRBV5-1
SVGGGNRELF | TRBJ2-2 | NA | NA | TRBV29-1
ASSDPSGKDYEQF | TRBJ2-1 | NA | TRBD2 | TRBV2
ASSLVSGGDGTQY | TRBJ2-5 | NA | TRBD2 | TRBV3-1/TRBV3-2
ATSNRDTYEQY | TRBJ2-7 | NA | NA | TRBV24-1
ASSVGGDREYEQY | TRBJ2-7 | NA | TRBD1 | TRBV2
ASSQGHLKAF | TRBJ1-1 | NA | NA | TRBV3-1/TRBV3-2
ASSSLRQAVYEQY | TRBJ2-7 | medium-sized | NA | TRBV28
ASSLRTSGGYWD | TRBJ2-7 | few | TRBD2 | TRBV5-4
ATSDLYKSEAF | TRBJ1-1 | NA | NA | TRBV24-1
ASSLRGDRVYNSPLH | TRBJ1-6 | NA | TRBD1 | TRBV28
ASTYAGGGETQY | TRBJ2-5 | NA | TRBD2 | TRBV19
ASSPGWGQGSYEQY | TRBJ2-7 | NA | TRBD1 | TRBV11-1
ASSRHYNEQF | TRBJ2-1 | NA | NA | TRBV25-1
ASSQAGQWRANVLT | TRBJ2-6 | NA | TRBD1 | TRBV4-1
ATSSQQGAGSNQPQH | TRBJ1-5 | NA | TRBD1 | TRBV15
ASSLGQGNYEQY | TRBJ2-7 | NA | NA | TRBV28
ASSEAIQGPWGTQY | TRBJ2-5 | NA | NA | TRBV6-1
ASMGLAGGLAPYEQY | TRBJ2-7 | NA | TRBD2 | TRBV6-4
ASSKEASRYGYT | TRBJ1-2 | NA | NA | TRBV19
ASSQDQGGTEAF | TRBJ1-1 | NA | NA | TRBV3-1/TRBV3-2
ASSPLAGGPGEQY | TRBJ2-7 | once | TRBD2 | TRBV7-8
ASSQGDGSYEQY | TRBJ2-7 | NA | NA | TRBV6-5
ASSTSGQGATPQH | TRBJ1-5 | NA | TRBD1 | TRBV28
ASSLSEYVATNEKLF | TRBJ1-4 | NA | NA | TRBV27
ARRPGQGLISNYGYT | TRBJ1-2 | NA | TRBD1 | TRBV5-3
ASSLQGVRNSPLH | TRBJ1-6 | NA | NA | TRBV7-9
ASSIGTGGSYEQY | TRBJ2-7 | NA | NA | TRBV19
ASSRTGGGSNQPQH | TRBJ1-5 | NA | TRBD1 | TRBV2
ATSGGSSYEQY | TRBJ2-7 | NA | TRBD2 | TRBV24-1
ASSIGRDGRQPQH | TRBJ1-5 | NA | NA | TRBV7-8